This T cell receptor beta chain appears in the sequencing data of a study of control samples from healthy donors and cancer patients (dated by TCRdb to 2020 to 2022). CDR1 and CDR2, per the germline V gene (reference sequence), are LNHDA and SQIVND. The junction shows trimming of 3 bases on V and 0 bases on J, and the gene matches do not reach 8 bases of it. The CDR3, from cysteine to phenylalanine, totals 19 residues. The retained sequence is limited to the CDR3, 57 bases, with the frame set at the first base. To note about this clone: Its specific antigen is unknown. Base qualities are not at hand, and no much larger clone is one base apart.

The library was built by means of the immunoSEQ multiplex PCR assay. TCRdb limited this immuneACCESS table to in-frame rearrangements with V and J called. A share of clones is missing; checked studies link under half to unresolved V genes, and the rest is unexplained. Recorded for this sample are about 160,000 clones; roughly 93% of them occurred a single time. Of the sample, 4.5% to 6% is held by the ten largest clones. This receptor chain uses TRBV19 and TRBJ2-6; 10 central nucleotides agree with TRBD1. The TCR comes from a man aged 18 to 30 in good health. Source material: blood. The DNA sequence is TGTGCCAGTAGTATCCTCGGACAGGGGGTTGTCTCTGGGGCCAACGTCCTGACTTTC. It translates to CASSILGQGVVSGANVLTF.